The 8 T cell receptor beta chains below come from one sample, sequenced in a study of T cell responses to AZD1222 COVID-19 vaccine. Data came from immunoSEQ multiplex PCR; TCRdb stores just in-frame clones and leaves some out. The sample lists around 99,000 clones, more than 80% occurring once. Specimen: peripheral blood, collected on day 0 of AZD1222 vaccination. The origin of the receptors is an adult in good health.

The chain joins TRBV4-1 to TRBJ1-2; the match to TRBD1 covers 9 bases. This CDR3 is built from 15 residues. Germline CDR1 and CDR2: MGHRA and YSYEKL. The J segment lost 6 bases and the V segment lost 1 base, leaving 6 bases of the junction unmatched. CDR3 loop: CASSQVWDRVDGYTF. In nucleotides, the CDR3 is TGCGCCAGCAGCCAAGTCTGGGACAGGGTTGATGGCTACACCTTC.

The CDR3 DNA reads as TGTGCCAGCAGATCAATTAGGGATGGCTACACCTTC. This sequence encodes CASRSIRDGYTF. The chain carries TRBV6-5 and TRBJ1-2; the D is unclear. Germline CDR1 and CDR2: MNHEY and SVGAGI. The CDR3 runs to 12 residues. V lost 6 bases, J lost 6 bases, and 11 bases lay in between.

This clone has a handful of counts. CDR3 loop: CASRKTSGGTDTQYF. For the CDR3, the DNA is TGTGCCAGCAGGAAGACTAGCGGGGGCACAGATACGCAGTATTTT. This chain links TRBV6-4 with TRBJ2-3; 11 bases align to TRBD2. The CDR3 covers 15 residues. V lost 6 bases to trimming and J lost 1 base; unmatched junction nucleotides: 3. Germline CDR1 and CDR2: MRHNA and SNTAGT.

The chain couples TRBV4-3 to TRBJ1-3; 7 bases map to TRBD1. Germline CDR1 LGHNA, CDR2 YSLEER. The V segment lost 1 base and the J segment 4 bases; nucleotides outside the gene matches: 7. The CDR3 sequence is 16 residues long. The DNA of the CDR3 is TGCGCCAGCAGCCAAGGGACAGGAATGAACGGAAACACCATATATTTT. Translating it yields CASSQGTGMNGNTIYF.

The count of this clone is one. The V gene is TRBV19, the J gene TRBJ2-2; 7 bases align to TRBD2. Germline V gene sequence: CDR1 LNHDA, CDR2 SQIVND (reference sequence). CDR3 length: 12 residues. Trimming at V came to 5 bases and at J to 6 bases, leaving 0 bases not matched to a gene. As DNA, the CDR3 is TGTGCCAGTAGTGGACTAGCCGGGGAGCTGTTTTTT. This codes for CASSGLAGELFF. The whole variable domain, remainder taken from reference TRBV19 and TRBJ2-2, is DGGITQSPKYLFRKEGQNVTLSCEQNLNHDAMYWYRQDPGQGLRLIYYSQIVNDFQKGDIAEGYSVSREKKESFPLTVTSAQKNPTAFYLCASSGLAGELFFGEGSRLTVL.

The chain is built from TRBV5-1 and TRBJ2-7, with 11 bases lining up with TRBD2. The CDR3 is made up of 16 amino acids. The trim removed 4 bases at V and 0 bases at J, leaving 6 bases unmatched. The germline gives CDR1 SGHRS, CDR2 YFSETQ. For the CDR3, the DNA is TGCGCCAGCAGCCATGGGACTAGCGGTACCTCCTACGAGCAGTACTTC. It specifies CASSHGTSGTSYEQYF.

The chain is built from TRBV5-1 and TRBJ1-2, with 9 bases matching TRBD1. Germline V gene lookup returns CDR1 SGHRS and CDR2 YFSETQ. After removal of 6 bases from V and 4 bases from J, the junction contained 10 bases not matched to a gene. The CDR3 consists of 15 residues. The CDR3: CASTSMDRGGYGYTF. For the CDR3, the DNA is TGCGCCAGCACGAGTATGGACAGGGGCGGCTATGGCTACACCTTC.

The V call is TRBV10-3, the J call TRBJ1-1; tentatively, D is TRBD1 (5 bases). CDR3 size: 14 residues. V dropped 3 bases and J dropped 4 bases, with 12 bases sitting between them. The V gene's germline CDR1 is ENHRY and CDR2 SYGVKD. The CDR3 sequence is CAISDPRGSTEAFF. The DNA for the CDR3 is TGTGCCATCAGTGACCCGCGGGGGAGCACTGAAGCTTTCTTT.